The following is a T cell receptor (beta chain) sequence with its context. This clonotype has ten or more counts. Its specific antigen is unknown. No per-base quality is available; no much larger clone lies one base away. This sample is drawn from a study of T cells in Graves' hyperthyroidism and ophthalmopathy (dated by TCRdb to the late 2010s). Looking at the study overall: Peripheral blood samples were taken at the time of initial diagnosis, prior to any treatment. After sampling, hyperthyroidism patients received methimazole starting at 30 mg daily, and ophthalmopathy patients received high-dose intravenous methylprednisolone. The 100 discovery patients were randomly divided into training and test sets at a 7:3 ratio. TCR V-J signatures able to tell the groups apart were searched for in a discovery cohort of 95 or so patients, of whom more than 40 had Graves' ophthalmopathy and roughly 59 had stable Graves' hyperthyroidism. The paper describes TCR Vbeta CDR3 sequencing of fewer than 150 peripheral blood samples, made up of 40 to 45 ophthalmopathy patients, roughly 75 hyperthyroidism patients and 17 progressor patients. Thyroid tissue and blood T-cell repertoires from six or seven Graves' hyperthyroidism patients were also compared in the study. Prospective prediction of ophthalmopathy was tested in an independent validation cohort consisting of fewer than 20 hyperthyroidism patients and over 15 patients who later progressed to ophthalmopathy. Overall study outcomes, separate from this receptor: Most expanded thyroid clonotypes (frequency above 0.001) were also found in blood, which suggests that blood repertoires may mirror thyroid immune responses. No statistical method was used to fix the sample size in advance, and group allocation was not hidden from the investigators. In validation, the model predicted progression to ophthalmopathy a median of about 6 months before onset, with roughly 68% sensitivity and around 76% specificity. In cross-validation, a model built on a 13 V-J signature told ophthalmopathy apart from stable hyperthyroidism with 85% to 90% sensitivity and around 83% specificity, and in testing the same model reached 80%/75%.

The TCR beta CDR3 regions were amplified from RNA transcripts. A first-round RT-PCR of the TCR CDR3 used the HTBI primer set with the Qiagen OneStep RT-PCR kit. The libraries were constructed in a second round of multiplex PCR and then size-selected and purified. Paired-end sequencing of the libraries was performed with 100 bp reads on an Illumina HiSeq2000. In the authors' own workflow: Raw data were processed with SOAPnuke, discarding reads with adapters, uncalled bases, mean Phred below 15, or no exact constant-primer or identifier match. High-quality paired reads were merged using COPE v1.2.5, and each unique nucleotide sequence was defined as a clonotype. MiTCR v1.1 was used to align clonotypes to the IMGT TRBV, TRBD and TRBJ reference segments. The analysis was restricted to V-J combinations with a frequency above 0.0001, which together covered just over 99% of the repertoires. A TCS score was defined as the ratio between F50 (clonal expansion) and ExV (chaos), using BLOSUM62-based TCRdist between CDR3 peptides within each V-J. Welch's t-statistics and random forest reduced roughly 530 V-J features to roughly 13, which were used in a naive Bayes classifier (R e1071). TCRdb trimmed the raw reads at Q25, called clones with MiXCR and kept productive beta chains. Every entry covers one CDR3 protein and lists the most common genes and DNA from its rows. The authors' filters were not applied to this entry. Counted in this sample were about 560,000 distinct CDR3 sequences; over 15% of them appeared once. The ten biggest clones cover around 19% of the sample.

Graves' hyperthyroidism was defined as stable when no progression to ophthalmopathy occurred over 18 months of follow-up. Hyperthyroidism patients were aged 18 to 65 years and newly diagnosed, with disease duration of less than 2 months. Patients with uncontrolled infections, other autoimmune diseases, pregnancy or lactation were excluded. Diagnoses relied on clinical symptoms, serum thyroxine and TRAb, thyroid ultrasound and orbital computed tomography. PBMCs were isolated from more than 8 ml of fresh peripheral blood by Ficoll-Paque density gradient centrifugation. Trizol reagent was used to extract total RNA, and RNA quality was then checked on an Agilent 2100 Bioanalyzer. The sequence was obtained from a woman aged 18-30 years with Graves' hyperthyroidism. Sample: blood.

The DNA is TGTGCCACCAGCAGAGCACGCTCTGGAAACACCATATATTTT. It translates as CATSRARSGNTIYF. The V and J segments used are TRBV15 and TRBJ1-3, with no D gene named confidently. The CDR3 starts with the cysteine, ends with the phenylalanine, and has 14 residues. Only the CDR3 DNA stays, 42 bases, in frame from base 1. A distance of 4 bases separates the germline ends of V and J, which lose 1 base and 0 bases respectively. The germline V gene encodes CDR1 LNHNV and CDR2 YYDKDF (reference sequence).